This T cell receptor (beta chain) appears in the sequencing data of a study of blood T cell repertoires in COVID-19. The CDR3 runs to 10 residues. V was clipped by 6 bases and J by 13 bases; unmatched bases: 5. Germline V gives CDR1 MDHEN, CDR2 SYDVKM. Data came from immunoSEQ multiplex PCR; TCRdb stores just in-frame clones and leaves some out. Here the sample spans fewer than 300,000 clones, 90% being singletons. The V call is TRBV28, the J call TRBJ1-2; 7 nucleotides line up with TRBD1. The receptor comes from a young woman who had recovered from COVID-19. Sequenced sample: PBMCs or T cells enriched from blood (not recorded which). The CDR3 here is CASSLGQVTF. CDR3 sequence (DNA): TGTGCCAGCAGCTTAGGACAGGTCACCTTC.